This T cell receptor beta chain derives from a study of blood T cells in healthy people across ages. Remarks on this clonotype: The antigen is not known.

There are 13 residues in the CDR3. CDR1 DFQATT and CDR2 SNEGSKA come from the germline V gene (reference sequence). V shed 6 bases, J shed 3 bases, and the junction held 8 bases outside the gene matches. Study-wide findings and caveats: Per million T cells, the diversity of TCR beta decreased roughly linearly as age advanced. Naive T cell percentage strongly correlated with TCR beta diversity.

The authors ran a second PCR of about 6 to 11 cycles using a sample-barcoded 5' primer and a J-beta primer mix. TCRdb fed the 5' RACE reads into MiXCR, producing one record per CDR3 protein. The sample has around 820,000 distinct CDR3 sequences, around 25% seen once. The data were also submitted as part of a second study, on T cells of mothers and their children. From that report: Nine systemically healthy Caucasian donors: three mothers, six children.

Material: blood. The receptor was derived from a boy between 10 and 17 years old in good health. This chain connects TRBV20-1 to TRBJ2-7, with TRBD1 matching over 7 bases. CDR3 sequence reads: CSATGYWNYEQYF. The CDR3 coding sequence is TGCAGTGCGACAGGGTATTGGAACTACGAGCAGTACTTC.